What follows is one T cell receptor beta chain and its context. This specimen comes from a study of blood T cell repertoires in COVID-19. This CDR3 has 13 residues. V was pared by 6 bases and J by 6 bases, with 12 bases between. In the original processing: Amplification from reference gene primers served as the basis for estimated nucleated cell counts. This table comes from immunoSEQ multiplex PCR, and its TCRdb copy is limited to in-frame clones, with some not included. V, J and clone size are those of that table, while D and trimming were read from the DNA. This sample has 85,000 to 130,000 clones, with about 89% found just once.

Sequencing was carried out using peripheral blood. This TCR was recovered from a man in his forties or fifties with acute or convalescent COVID-19. V is TRBV12-3 or TRBV12-4 and J is TRBJ1-5, with D hard to call. DNA of the CDR3: TGTGCCAGCAGAGAGACATCGATTCAGCCCCAGCATTTT. Translating gives CASRETSIQPQHF.